This T cell receptor beta chain was captured by sequencing in a study of blood T cell repertoires in COVID-19 (dated by TCRdb to between 2020 and 2021). Turning to the overall study: Samples from collaborators originated in the United States, Italy and Spain and spanned both the acute and convalescent phases of COVID-19. The prospective study material was composed of cDNA or gDNA derived from T cells, B-cell-depleted T cells, or PBMCs. The dataset comprised deeply sampled blood TCRbeta repertoires from subjects exposed to, actively infected with, or recovered from COVID-19. The repertoires were released in a freely available public database intended as a resource for research on the immune response to SARS-CoV-2. The samples were drawn from the first 160 participants of the ongoing ImmuneRACE study and from more than 1,000 subjects provided by 6 global collaborators. A de-identified subject ID, COVID-19 status, age in years and sex were almost always included in the sample metadata. Where available, HLA class I and class II types were taken from metadata supplied by the sample provider and were not determined by assay-based typing. Summary of the overall study and its limitations: The quantity of clinical and demographic metadata differed by source and by participant and was supplied without curation.

TCRbeta CDR3 regions were amplified from genomic DNA by means of the immunoSEQ Assay, a bias-controlled multiplex PCR. Per the authors' processing: The number of nucleated cells in each sample was estimated from the amplification of reference gene primers within the assay. To quantify the absolute abundance of each unique TCRbeta CDR3 rearrangement, sequence reads were collapsed and filtered. For each sample, productive Simpson clonality was calculated by taking the square root of Simpson's diversity index across productive rearrangements. The table was pulled from immuneACCESS by TCRdb, which kept in-frame rearrangements only. Such tables lose some clones; where checked, under half of the loss comes from unresolved V genes, and the rest has no known cause. The D gene and trimming were derived from the DNA, and the V and J assignments and clone size from that table. The sample has 22,000 or so clones on record, about 88% of them singletons. About 10% of the sample belongs to the ten largest clones.

Collaborating institutions collected whole blood in K2EDTA tubes following their own protocols. For TCRbeta analysis, collaborators shipped samples as frozen whole blood, isolated PBMCs, or DNA extracted from either of those sample types. The germline V gene supplies CDR1 SQVTM and CDR2 ANQGSEA. From the cysteine up to the phenylalanine, the CDR3 has a length of 13 residues. Solely the CDR3 DNA is kept, with 39 bases framed from the first base. Trimmed from V: 4 bases; trimmed from J: 4 bases; junction bases lacking a gene match: 5. To note about this clone: Its antigen is still unknown. No quality values exist for individual bases; no much larger clone is one base distant.

This TCR came from a human donor in a cohort sampled during active COVID-19. The donor label of this sample is uncertain. Sequences were obtained from peripheral blood. The chain was built from TRBV29-1 and TRBJ2-3; 7 middle bases align to TRBD2. The sequence in DNA is TGCAGCGTTGGGGAGGGGCCCGCAGATACGCAGTATTTT. Its protein reads: CSVGEGPADTQYF.